This T cell receptor beta chain comes out of a study of brain T cells in children with intractable seizures. Surgery cases with the highest brain T cell transcript signatures were chosen for sequencing. Here immunoSEQ multiplex PCR was the method, and the copy in TCRdb shows in-frame clones only, minus some. The data contain fewer than 80,000 clones, approximately 94% of them singletons. Per germline, CDR1 SGHKS and CDR2 YYEKEE (reference sequence). The CDR3 contains 18 residues. The V segment lost 0 bases and the J segment 0 bases; nucleotides outside the gene matches: 5. The source is a boy younger than two with focal cortical dysplasia and intractable seizures. This rearrangement joins TRBV5-5 to TRBJ2-7, with 14 bases that match TRBD2. Source: peripheral blood, taken at surgery. The CDR3 DNA reads TGTGCCAGCAGCTTGGGGACTAGCGGGGGGCCCGTCTCCTACGAGCAGTACTTC. Its translation: CASSLGTSGGPVSYEQYF.